This T cell receptor beta chain was recovered during a study of CD8+CD57+ T cells in acquired aplastic anemia. The V end lost 0 bases, the J end lost 2 bases, and 5 bases lay between the germline ends. CDR3 length equals 15 residues. Looked up from germline, CDR1 is ENHRY and CDR2 is SYGVKD. Genomic DNA constituted the template upon which TCR beta VDJ and CDR3 profiling was performed. TCRdb analysed the reads with MiXCR anew, one entry per CDR3 protein. The sample has a few hundred thousand distinct CDR3 sequences, about three fifths seen once. Sequenced patients had shown CD8+CD57+ cell expansion by flow cytometry. There are a few counts of this clonotype.

The V call is TRBV10-3, the J call TRBJ2-6, with D tentatively TRBD1 (5 bases). This receptor was obtained from a human donor with aplastic anemia. The sequenced sample consisted of sorted CD4+, CD8+, or CD8+CD57+ T cells (not recorded which) from PBMCs. The CDR3 bases are TGTGCCATCAGTGAGTCGACAGCTGGGGCCAACGTCCTGACTTTC. Amino acids: CAISESTAGANVLTF.